Detailed here is one T cell receptor beta chain. Its antigen is as yet unknown. Repertoires were generated with immunoSEQ multiplex PCR, while TCRdb's copy carries only in-frame clones and drops some. This table has around 510,000 clones, 95% to 96% appearing once. The record originates from a study of shared clonotypes between healthy human individuals. General study results and limits: The diversity represented, both genetic and in exposure history, was limited by few donors.

The CDR3 is 11 residues long. The V gene lost 5 bases and the J gene lost 5 bases, with 6 bases spanning the gap. Germline V CDR1 and CDR2: MDHEN, SYDVKM. Sequencing input: naive CD4+ T cells sorted from blood. Subset here: CD45RA+ positively selected. The sequence was obtained from a woman aged 25 to 39 in good health. The chain employs TRBV28 and TRBJ1-2; tentative D call: TRBD1 (5 bases). CDR3 protein: CASSDSYGYTF. The CDR3, as DNA: TGTGCCAGCAGTGACAGTTATGGCTACACCTTC.